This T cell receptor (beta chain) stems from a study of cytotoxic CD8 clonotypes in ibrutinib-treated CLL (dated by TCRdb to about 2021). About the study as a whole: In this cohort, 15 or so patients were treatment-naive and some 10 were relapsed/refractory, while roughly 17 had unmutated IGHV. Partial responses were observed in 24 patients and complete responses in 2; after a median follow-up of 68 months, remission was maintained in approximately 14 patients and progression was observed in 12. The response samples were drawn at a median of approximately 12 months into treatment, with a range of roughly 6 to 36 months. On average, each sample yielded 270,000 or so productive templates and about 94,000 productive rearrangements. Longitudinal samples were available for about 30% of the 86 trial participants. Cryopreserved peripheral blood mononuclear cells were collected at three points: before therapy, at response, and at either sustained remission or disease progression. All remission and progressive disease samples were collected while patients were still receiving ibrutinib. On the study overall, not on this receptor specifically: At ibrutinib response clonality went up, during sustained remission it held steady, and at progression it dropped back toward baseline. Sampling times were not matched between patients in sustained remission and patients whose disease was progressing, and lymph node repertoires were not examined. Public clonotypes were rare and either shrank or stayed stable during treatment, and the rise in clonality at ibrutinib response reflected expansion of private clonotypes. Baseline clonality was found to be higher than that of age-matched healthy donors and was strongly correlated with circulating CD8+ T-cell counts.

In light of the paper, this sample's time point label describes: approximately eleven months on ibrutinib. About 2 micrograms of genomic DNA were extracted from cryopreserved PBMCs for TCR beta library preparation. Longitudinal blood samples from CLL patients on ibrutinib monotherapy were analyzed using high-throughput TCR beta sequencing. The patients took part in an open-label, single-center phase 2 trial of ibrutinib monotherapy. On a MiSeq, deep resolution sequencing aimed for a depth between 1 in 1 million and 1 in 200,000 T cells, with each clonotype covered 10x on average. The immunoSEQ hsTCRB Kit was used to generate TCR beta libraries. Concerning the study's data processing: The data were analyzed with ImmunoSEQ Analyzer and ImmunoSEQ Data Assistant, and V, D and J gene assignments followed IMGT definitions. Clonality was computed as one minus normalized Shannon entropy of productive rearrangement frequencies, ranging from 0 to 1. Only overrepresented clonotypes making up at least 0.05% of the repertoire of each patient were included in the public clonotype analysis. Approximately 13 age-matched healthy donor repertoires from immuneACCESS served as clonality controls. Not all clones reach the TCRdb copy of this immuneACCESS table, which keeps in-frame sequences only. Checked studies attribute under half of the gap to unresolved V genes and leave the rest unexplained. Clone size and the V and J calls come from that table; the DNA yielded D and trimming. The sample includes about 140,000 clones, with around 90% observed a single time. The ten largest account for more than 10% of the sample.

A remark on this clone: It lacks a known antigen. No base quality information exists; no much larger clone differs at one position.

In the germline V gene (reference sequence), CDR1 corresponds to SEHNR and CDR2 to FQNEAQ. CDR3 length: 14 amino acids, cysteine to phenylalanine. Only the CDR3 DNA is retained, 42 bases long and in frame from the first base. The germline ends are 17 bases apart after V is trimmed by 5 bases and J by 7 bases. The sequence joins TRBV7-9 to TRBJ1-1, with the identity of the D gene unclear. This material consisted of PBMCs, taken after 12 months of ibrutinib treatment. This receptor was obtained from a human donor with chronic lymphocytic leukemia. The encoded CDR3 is CASSPAASLDEAFF. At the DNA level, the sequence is TGTGCCAGCAGCCCTGCGGCGAGCCTGGATGAAGCTTTCTTT.